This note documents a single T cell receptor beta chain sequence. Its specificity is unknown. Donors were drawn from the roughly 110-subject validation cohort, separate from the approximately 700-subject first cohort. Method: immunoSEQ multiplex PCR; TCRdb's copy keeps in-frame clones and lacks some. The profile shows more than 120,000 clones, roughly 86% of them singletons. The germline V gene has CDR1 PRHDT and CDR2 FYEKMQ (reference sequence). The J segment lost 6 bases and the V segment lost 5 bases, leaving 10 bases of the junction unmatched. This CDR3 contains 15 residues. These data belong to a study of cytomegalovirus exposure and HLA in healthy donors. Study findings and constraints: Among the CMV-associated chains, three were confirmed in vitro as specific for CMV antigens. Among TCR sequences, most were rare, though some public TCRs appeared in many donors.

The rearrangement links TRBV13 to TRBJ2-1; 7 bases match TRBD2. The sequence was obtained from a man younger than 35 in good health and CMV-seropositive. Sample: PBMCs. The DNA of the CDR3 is TGTGCCAGCAGCCCAGGGTCTAGCGGAAGCAATGAGCAGTTCTTC. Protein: CASSPGSSGSNEQFF.